A single sample gave rise to the 29 T cell receptor beta chains below, sequenced in a study of T cells in Graves' hyperthyroidism and ophthalmopathy. RNA transcripts were the template for amplifying TCR beta CDR3 regions. Initially, a first-round RT-PCR of the TCR CDR3 employed the HTBI primer set. MiXCR was run by TCRdb on the multiplex PCR reads, yielding one entry per CDR3 protein. This table holds 600,000 or so distinct CDR3 sequences, around 15% found once. Sequencing was performed on blood. These receptors were obtained from a woman aged 25 to 39 with Graves' hyperthyroidism.

Many counts were recorded for this clonotype. This CDR3 is CASSAPRTGSTEAFF. The DNA of the CDR3 is TGTGCCAGCAGTGCGCCTCGGACAGGGAGCACTGAAGCTTTCTTT. This chain connects TRBV6-1 to TRBJ1-1; 8 nucleotides match TRBD1. Trimming at V came to 4 bases and at J to 4 bases, leaving 8 bases not matched to a gene. Looked up from germline, CDR1 is MNHNS and CDR2 is SASEGT. The CDR3 is 15 residues long.

The chain has TRBV5-4 and TRBJ2-3; 12 nucleotides line up with TRBD2. Germline lookup yields CDR1 SGHNT and CDR2 YYREEE (reference sequence). This CDR3 region has 16 residues. After removal of 4 bases from V and 2 bases from J, the junction contained 5 bases not matched to a gene. The CDR3 loop is CASSAPSGRDTDTQYF. DNA for the CDR3: TGTGCCAGCAGCGCTCCTAGCGGGAGGGACACAGATACGCAGTATTTT.

This clonotype was counted ten times or more. The V call is TRBV11-2, the J call TRBJ1-2; D is possibly TRBD1 (5 bases). CDR1 is SGHAT and CDR2 is FQNNGV in the germline V gene. The CDR3 has 17 residues. The V end was cut by 2 bases, the J end by 3 bases, with 19 bases between. In nucleotides, the CDR3 is TGTGCCAGCAGCTTAATGTGGGAGGGGCGCGGTGACTATGGCTACACCTTC. Protein product: CASSLMWEGRGDYGYTF.

This clonotype has at least ten counts. The CDR3 here is CSAHRASTLYEQYF. The CDR3, as DNA: TGCAGTGCTCACCGGGCATCCACCCTCTACGAGCAGTACTTC. This sequence joins TRBV20-1 and TRBJ2-7; D is unresolved. This CDR3 spans 14 amino acids. The V gene lost 5 bases and the J gene lost 3 bases, with 17 bases spanning the gap. Germline loops: CDR1 DFQATT, CDR2 SNEGSKA (reference sequence).

Notes on this clonotype: A much larger clone lies one base from this, so it may be a read error. J is TRBJ2-3 and V is TRBV30, with D uncertain. Trimming shortened V by 0 bases and J by 2 bases, and 6 bases separated the two germline ends. Germline assignment: CDR1 GTSNPN and CDR2 SVGIG (reference sequence). CDR3 size: 13 residues. The CDR3 sequence: CAWSVQTTDTQYF. The CDR3 DNA follows: TGTGCCTGGAGTGTACAGACCACAGATACGCAGTATTTT.

This clonotype was observed at least ten times. The chain couples TRBV6-2 or TRBV6-3 to TRBJ2-7; D is unclear. V gave up 6 bases and J gave up 3 bases, with 15 bases separating them. The CDR3 loop spans 14 amino acids. In germline, CDR1 is MNHEY, CDR2 SVGEGT. The CDR3 is CASSILSRVYEQYF. The CDR3 nucleotides are TGTGCCAGCAGCATTCTATCTAGAGTCTACGAGCAGTACTTC.

This chain joins TRBV25-1 and TRBJ1-6; D not resolved. Trimming removed 1 base from V and 8 bases from J, with 12 bases in between. This CDR3 is 15 amino acids long. The germline V gene has CDR1 MGHDK and CDR2 SYGVNS. CDR3 nucleotides: TGTGCCAGCAGTGAATTCGGAGGTATCGATTCACCCCTCCACTTT. As protein: CASSEFGGIDSPLHF.

The chain has TRBV5-1 and TRBJ2-7, with 8 bases fitting TRBD1. This CDR3 spans 14 amino acids. V dropped 5 bases and J dropped 0; count of bases not matched to a gene: 4. CDR1 and CDR2 (germline): SGHRS, YFSETQ. CDR3 nucleotides: TGCGCCAGCAGTTGGGGACAGGCCTCCTACGAGCAGTACTTC. The encoded protein is CASSWGQASYEQYF.

This clonotype came up many times. The chain uses TRBV7-2 and TRBJ1-2, with D unresolved. The germline V gene has CDR1 SGHTA and CDR2 FQGNSA. The ends were cut back, 1 base at V and 3 bases at J, with 0 bases in the middle. The CDR3 is 11 amino acids. The CDR3 DNA reads as TGTGCCAGCAGCTTAGACTATGGCTACACCTTC. This codes for CASSLDYGYTF.

This clonotype was seen many times. The chain carries TRBV10-1 and TRBJ1-2; D call uncertain. Germline-derived CDR1 and CDR2 are WNHNN and SYGVQD (reference sequence). The CDR3 contains 15 residues. V gave up 6 bases and J gave up 2 bases, with 16 bases separating them. CDR3 in amino acids: CASSPGGRMNYGYTF. CDR3 DNA: TGCGCCAGCAGCCCCGGCGGCAGGATGAACTATGGCTACACCTTC.

This clonotype was observed at least ten times. The CDR3 loop is CASSLSRDTSNYGYTF. The CDR3 DNA sequence: TGTGCCAGCAGCCTATCAAGGGACACGTCTAACTATGGCTACACCTTC. The chain is built from TRBV7-2 and TRBJ1-2; D may be TRBD1 (6 bases). Trimming pared 5 bases from V and 0 bases from J, leaving 16 bases between. The CDR3 is 16 residues long. The germline V gene encodes CDR1 SGHTA and CDR2 FQGNSA.

In this sample, this clonotype turned up many times. The chain recombines TRBV5-1 with TRBJ2-7; perhaps TRBD2 as D (6 bases). The CDR3 covers 13 residues. Germline CDR1 SGHRS, CDR2 YFSETQ. Trimming removed 5 bases at V and 6 bases at J, with 15 bases between. The CDR3 nucleotides read TGCGCCAGCAGATCCAACACGGAGGGCGAGCAGTACTTC. Its translation is CASRSNTEGEQYF.

This clonotype was counted ten times or more. The V and J genes are TRBV5-1 and TRBJ2-3; 8 nucleotides align to TRBD2. CDR3 length: 14 amino acids. Germline values: CDR1 SGHRS, CDR2 YFSETQ. V dropped 3 bases and J dropped 3; count of bases not matched to a gene: 3. The DNA for the CDR3 is TGCGCCAGCAGCTCCTTAGCGGGAACAGATACGCAGTATTTT. Translated: CASSSLAGTDTQYF.

The V gene is TRBV12-3 or TRBV12-4, the J gene TRBJ2-3, with 11 bases that match TRBD2. J lost 5 bases, V lost 5 bases, and 12 bases had no gene match. The CDR3 is 17 residues long. The CDR3 spells CASSHPTSGMEGDTQYF. DNA for the CDR3: TGTGCCAGCAGTCACCCGACTAGCGGGATGGAGGGAGATACGCAGTATTTT.

The rearrangement links TRBV18 to TRBJ2-7, with a weak D call TRBD2 (6 bases). The germline gives CDR1 KGHSH, CDR2 LQKENI. This CDR3 is built from 14 residues. V lost 4 bases, J lost 1 base, and 11 bases lay in between. CDR3 residues: CASSLPEGSYEQYF. CDR3 nucleotides: TGTGCCAGCTCACTACCGGAGGGGTCCTACGAGCAGTACTTC. The variable domain in full, completed from reference TRBV18 and TRBJ2-7, reads NAGVMQNPRHLVRRRGQEARLRCSPMKGHSHVYWYRQLPEEGLKFMVYLQKENIIDESGMPKERFSAEFPKEGPSILRIQQVVRGDSAAYFCASSLPEGSYEQYFGPGTRLTVT.

This clonotype was seen a handful of times. The chain uses TRBV7-2 and TRBJ2-7; D is uncertain. The germline CDR1 and CDR2 sequences are SGHTA and FQGNSA. V lost 5 bases and J lost 10, with 18 bases in between. CDR3 size: 13 residues. For the CDR3, the DNA is TGTGCCAGCAGCCGTCTACTCAAGACCGAACAGTACTTC. Its translation is CASSRLLKTEQYF.

On this clonotype: With a much larger clone just one base away, this may be a read error. The chain carries TRBV20-1 and TRBJ2-1; perhaps TRBD2 as D (5 bases). Trimming removed 3 bases at V and 4 bases at J, with 16 bases between. The germline CDR1 and CDR2 sequences are DFQATT and SNEGSKA (reference sequence). The CDR3 totals 15 residues. The CDR3 nucleotides are TGCAGTGCTAGTAGAGGGCAGGTGATGTACAATGAGCAGTTCTTC. Protein sequence: CSASRGQVMYNEQFF.

Many counts were recorded for this clonotype. The gene calls are TRBV28 and TRBJ2-7; D is possibly TRBD2 (7 bases). Germline CDR1 and CDR2: MDHEN and SYDVKM. This CDR3 has 17 amino acids. Trimming pared 4 bases from V and 3 bases from J, leaving 22 bases between. In DNA, the CDR3 is TGTGCCAGCAGTTCAGGACAGCTTGGGAGGGTACTCTACGAGCAGTACTTC. Its translation is CASSSGQLGRVLYEQYF.

In this sample, this clonotype turned up many times. The gene calls are TRBV28 and TRBJ2-1, with D uncertain. Germline V gene sequence: CDR1 MDHEN, CDR2 SYDVKM. Trimming shortened V by 5 bases and J by 0 bases, and 20 bases separated the two germline ends. This CDR3 is built from 18 residues. This chain's CDR3 is CASSVPTSWEPSYNEQFF. CDR3 in DNA: TGTGCCAGCAGTGTACCGACTTCCTGGGAACCCTCCTACAATGAGCAGTTCTTC.

This clonotype was observed a few times. The chain uses TRBV14 and TRBJ2-5; TRBD1 or TRBD2 may be the D gene (6 bases each). Germline values: CDR1 SGHDN, CDR2 FVKESK. The CDR3 contains 13 residues. Deletions cut 0 bases from V and 7 bases from J, with 9 bases between. The CDR3 reads CASSQEGGLTQYF. CDR3 bases: TGTGCCAGCAGCCAAGAGGGGGGCCTGACCCAGTACTTC. Complete variable domain (other parts from reference TRBV14 and TRBJ2-5): EAGVTQFPSHSVIEKGQTVTLRCDPISGHDNLYWYRRVMGKEIKFLLHFVKESKQDESGMPNNRFLAERTGGTYSTLKVQPAELEDSGVYFCASSQEGGLTQYFGPGTRLLVL.

At least ten counts were recorded for this clonotype. V usage is TRBV27 and J usage is TRBJ2-3; possibly TRBD2 for D (5 bases). CDR1 is MNHEY, CDR2 SMNVEV, per germline (reference sequence). Trimming cost V 8 bases and J 3 bases, with 18 bases left between them. This CDR3 spans 15 amino acids. CDR3 nucleotides: TGTGCCAGCGTACCAGAAGGAGGATTTACAGATACGCAGTATTTT. It codes for CASVPEGGFTDTQYF.

Many counts were recorded for this clonotype. V and J are TRBV3-1 and TRBJ1-1, with 8 bases matching TRBD1. This CDR3 contains 13 residues. CDR1 and CDR2 (germline): LGHDT, YNNKEL (reference sequence). J lost 11 bases, V lost 4 bases, and 9 bases had no gene match. The CDR3 sequence: CASSPTGAPAAFF. The CDR3 nucleotides are TGTGCCAGCAGCCCGACAGGGGCCCCGGCGGCTTTCTTT.

This clonotype has ten or more counts. V gene TRBV30 combines with J gene TRBJ2-5, with 8 bases that match TRBD2. In germline, CDR1 is GTSNPN, CDR2 SVGIG (reference sequence). The CDR3 runs to 13 residues. The ends lost 5 bases at V and 3 bases at J; junction bases unmatched: 5. The CDR3 DNA is TGTGCCTGGTCCCAGACTAGCGAAGAGACCCAGTACTTC. Encoded protein: CAWSQTSEETQYF.

The table lists this clonotype with many counts. The genes are TRBV11-2 and TRBJ2-3; D is undetermined. CDR3 length equals 12 residues. Germline V gene data show CDR1 as SGHAT and CDR2 as FQNNGV. Between the trimmed V and J ends, which lost 3 bases and 2 bases, there was a span of 3 bases. CDR3: CASSFYTDTQYF. The CDR3 bases are TGTGCCAGCAGCTTTTACACAGATACGCAGTATTTT.

The table lists this clonotype with many counts. This chain uses TRBV28 with TRBJ2-5; D not certain. With 5 bases removed from V and 5 bases from J, the gap between germline ends came to 15 bases. The germline V gene encodes CDR1 MDHEN and CDR2 SYDVKM. The CDR3 has 14 residues. CDR3 nucleotides: TGTGCCAGCAGTCCCACAGTGGGGTCGGAGACCCAGTACTTC. It yields the protein CASSPTVGSETQYF.

This clonotype has more than one count but fewer than ten. The chain has TRBV12-3 or TRBV12-4 and TRBJ1-4; the D is unclear. Deletions cut 4 bases from V and 4 bases from J, with 10 bases between. There are 14 residues in the CDR3. The CDR3 coding sequence is TGTGCCAGCAGTTGGACGGGGTTTAATGAAAAACTGTTTTTT. The encoded protein is CASSWTGFNEKLFF.

The table lists this clonotype with many counts. V gene TRBV28 combines with J gene TRBJ1-5, with a weak D call TRBD1 (6 bases). Germline CDR1 and CDR2: MDHEN and SYDVKM. CDR3 length: 15 amino acids. V lost 3 bases and J 0 bases, leaving 9 bases between the germline ends. CDR3 sequence (DNA): TGTGCCAGCAGTTTCTACAGGGATAGCAATCAGCCCCAGCATTTT. Translation: CASSFYRDSNQPQHF.

This clonotype was counted many times. V and J are TRBV6-2 or TRBV6-3 and TRBJ2-2, with D uncertain. The CDR3 covers 11 residues. Per the germline V gene, CDR1 is MNHEY and CDR2 is SVGEGT. CDR3 sequence reads: CSSTNTGELFF. The CDR3 nucleotides are TGTTCTTCAACGAACACCGGGGAGCTGTTTTTT.

The V call is TRBV29-1, the J call TRBJ2-7, with D possibly matching TRBD1 (5 bases). This CDR3 comprises 11 residues. The V end lost 4 bases, the J end lost 7 bases, and 11 bases lay between the germline ends. Germline CDR1 SQVTM, CDR2 ANQGSEA. CDR3: CSVARDGEQYF. CDR3 DNA: TGCAGCGTTGCCAGGGATGGGGAGCAGTACTTC.